The clone carrying this TCR beta chain has more than one count but fewer than ten. V was pared by 2 bases and J by 4 bases, with 17 bases between. The CDR3 consists of 16 residues. Germline V gives CDR1 ENHRY, CDR2 SYGVKD. In the source study's methods: The authors estimated nucleated cell counts from reference gene primer amplification. Clones were read by immunoSEQ multiplex PCR, and TCRdb kept only the in-frame ones, dropping some. V and J calls and clone size come straight from that table; D and trimming were deduced from the DNA. The sample includes tens of thousands of clones, around nine tenths of them seen just once. This sample was taken from a study of blood T cell repertoires in COVID-19. The overall study: Samples representing acute and convalescent COVID-19 were sourced from the United States, Italy and Spain. T cells, B-cell-depleted T cells, or PBMCs supplied cDNA or gDNA.

This TCR derives from a man aged 65 to 79 with acute or convalescent COVID-19. The chain recombines TRBV10-3 with TRBJ1-2; D might be TRBD1 (6 bases). The source material was peripheral blood. CDR3 protein: CAISEPLYREGYGYTF. CDR3 sequence (DNA): TGTGCCATCAGTGAGCCCCTATACAGGGAGGGCTATGGCTACACCTTC.